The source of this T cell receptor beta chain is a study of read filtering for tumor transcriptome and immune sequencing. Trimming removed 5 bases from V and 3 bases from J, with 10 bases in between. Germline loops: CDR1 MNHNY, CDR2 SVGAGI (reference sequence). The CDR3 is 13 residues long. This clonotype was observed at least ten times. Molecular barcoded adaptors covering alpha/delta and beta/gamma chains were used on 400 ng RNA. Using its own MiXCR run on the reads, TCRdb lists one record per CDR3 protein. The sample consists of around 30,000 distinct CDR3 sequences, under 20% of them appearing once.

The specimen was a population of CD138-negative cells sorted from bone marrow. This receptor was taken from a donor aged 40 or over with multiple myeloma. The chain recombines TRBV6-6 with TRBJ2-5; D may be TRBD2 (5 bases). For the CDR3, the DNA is TGTGCCAGCAGTCCCGGGAAAAAAGAGACCCAGTACTTC. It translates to CASSPGKKETQYF.